This passage covers 30 T cell receptor beta chains from one sample sequenced in a study of graft-versus-host responses after intestinal transplantation. Using immunoSEQ multiplex PCR, the repertoire was profiled, and TCRdb retains in-frame clones only, with some absent. Altogether 65,000 to 90,000 clones are present, around 92% being singletons, with the ten largest covering nearly 2.5%. Their antigens are not known. The sample here was unstimulated CD8+ T cells sorted from spleen or lymph node cells, taken before intestinal transplant. The origin of the receptors is a human donor who received an intestinal transplant.

The chain links TRBV19 to TRBJ2-7, with TRBD2 matching 9 bases. Germline values: CDR1 LNHDA, CDR2 SQIVND (reference sequence). Trimming at V came to 3 bases and at J to 2 bases, leaving 11 bases not matched to a gene. The CDR3 is made up of 17 amino acids. The CDR3 DNA sequence: TGTGCCAGTAGTATCGCCATCCCAGCGGGAGGCCCCTACGAGCAGTACTTC. Translated: CASSIAIPAGGPYEQYF.

The table lists this clone with a count of one. This chain uses TRBV6-5 with TRBJ2-3; 8 bases match TRBD2. V lost 10 bases, J lost 0 bases, and 9 bases stayed unmatched. There are 15 residues in the CDR3. Germline assignment: CDR1 MNHEY and CDR2 SVGAGI. CDR3 coding DNA: TGTGCCACCAGAATAGCGGGGTTAAGCACAGATACGCAGTATTTT. Translation: CATRIAGLSTDTQYF.

This CDR3 reads CASNLPGTGNEAFF. CDR3 in DNA: TGTGCCAGCAACCTACCGGGGACAGGGAATGAAGCTTTCTTT. V is TRBV6-1 and J is TRBJ1-1; 9 positions match TRBD1. Looked up from germline, CDR1 is MNHNS and CDR2 is SASEGT. The CDR3 is 14 amino acids. V lost 7 bases to trimming and J lost 7 bases; unmatched junction nucleotides: 10.

This clone was detected once. V usage is TRBV10-3 and J usage is TRBJ2-3; possibly TRBD2 for D (6 bases). Germline V lookup: CDR1 ENHRY, CDR2 SYGVKD. This CDR3 has 15 residues. V lost 10 bases and J 1 base, leaving 18 bases between the germline ends. The CDR3 spells CATHSLASGTDTQYF. CDR3 sequence (DNA): TGTGCCACCCACAGCCTCGCTAGCGGCACAGATACGCAGTATTTT.

This chain uses TRBV6-1 with TRBJ1-2, with 12 bases matching TRBD1. J was trimmed by 6 bases and V by 0 bases; bases with no gene match: 11. Germline V gene sequence: CDR1 MNHNS, CDR2 SASEGT. This CDR3 has 18 residues. The CDR3 sequence: CASSEAPGTGGLVDGYTF. CDR3 DNA sequence: TGTGCCAGCAGTGAAGCGCCCGGGACAGGGGGCCTGGTGGATGGCTACACCTTC.

The rearrangement links TRBV11-1 to TRBJ2-4; tentative D call: TRBD2 (6 bases). V lost 3 bases and J lost 7, with 13 bases in between. This CDR3 comprises 14 residues. Germline loops: CDR1 SGHAT, CDR2 FQDESV (reference sequence). CDR3 in amino acids: CASSLWGDYNIQYF. CDR3 DNA sequence: TGTGCCAGCAGCTTGTGGGGGGATTATAACATTCAGTACTTC.

The V and J genes are TRBV2 and TRBJ2-7; D possibly corresponds to TRBD2 (6 bases). The CDR3 is made up of 15 amino acids. The V gene lost 1 base and the J gene lost 3 bases, with 13 bases spanning the gap. CDR1 and CDR2 (germline): SNHLY, FYNNEI. The CDR3 region is CASSEGRAEGYEQYF. CDR3 coding DNA: TGTGCCAGCAGTGAAGGGCGTGCGGAGGGCTACGAGCAGTACTTC.

The V call is TRBV2, the J call TRBJ2-7; 7 bases match TRBD1. Germline CDR1 is SNHLY and CDR2 is FYNNEI. CDR3 length equals 13 residues. With 7 bases clipped from V and 3 bases from J, the junction kept 6 bases outside the gene matches. The CDR3 sequence: CASNGDSIYEQYF. The CDR3 nucleotides read TGTGCCAGCAACGGGGACAGTATCTACGAGCAGTACTTC.

V is TRBV5-1 and J is TRBJ2-1; 7 bases align to TRBD1. Germline V gives CDR1 SGHRS, CDR2 YFSETQ. The V and J ends lost 4 bases and 4 bases, in that order; junction bases with no gene match: 11. The CDR3 spans 16 residues. This chain's CDR3 is CASSPPTGIGYNEQFF. CDR3 coding DNA: TGCGCCAGCAGCCCCCCGACAGGGATAGGGTACAATGAGCAGTTCTTC.

This clone showed up just once. This rearrangement joins TRBV27 to TRBJ1-1; 7 nucleotides align to TRBD1. The CDR3 has 15 amino acids. Germline V gene sequence: CDR1 MNHEY, CDR2 SMNVEV (reference sequence). V was pared by 6 bases and J by 5 bases, with 12 bases of the junction left unmatched. The CDR3 coding sequence is TGTGCCAGCAGAGGAACATACAGGGGAGCGACTGAAGCTTTCTTT. This encodes CASRGTYRGATEAFF.

The chain joins TRBV12-2 to TRBJ2-7; the D call of TRBD2 is as the table states it, not checked on the DNA. TRBV12-2 is labeled a pseudogene. This CDR3 region has 17 residues. The CDR3 region has the DNA TGTGCAAGTCGCCCCCGGACTGTAGGAGTGCTTGAGGGCGAGCAGTACTTC. It is translated as CASRPRTVGVLEGEQYF.

The chain has TRBV9 and TRBJ1-2; 7 bases are shared with TRBD1. Per germline, CDR1 SGDLS and CDR2 YYNGEE. Trimming cost V 3 bases and J 5 bases; bases outside gene matches: 7. The CDR3 length is 14 residues. The CDR3 DNA is TGTGCCAGCAGCGCCGTCGGGACAGCTTATGGCTACACCTTC. Translating gives CASSAVGTAYGYTF. Supplemented by reference TRBV9 and TRBJ1-2, the full variable domain reads DSGVTQTPKHLITATGQRVTLRCSPRSGDLSVYWYQQSLDQGLQFLIQYYNGEERAKGNILERFSAQQFPDLHSELNLSSLELGDSALYFCASSAVGTAYGYTFGSGTRLTVV.

The chain links TRBV10-3 to TRBJ2-2, with 9 bases that match TRBD2. The V gene end was trimmed by 0 bases and the J gene end by 3 bases; junction bases not matched to a gene: 8. The CDR3 is made up of 18 amino acids. Per germline, CDR1 ENHRY and CDR2 SYGVKD. The CDR3 nucleotides are TGTGCCATCAGTGAGTCGGCCCCTAGCGGGGCCTACACCGGGGAGCTGTTTTTT. The encoded protein is CAISESAPSGAYTGELFF.

The chain links TRBV6-1 to TRBJ1-4; weak D call: TRBD1 (5 bases). The CDR3 runs 16 residues. Germline CDR1 MNHNS, CDR2 SASEGT. V was trimmed by 4 bases and J by 2 bases, leaving 14 bases between them. The CDR3 spells CASSGYLRGTNEKLFF. For the CDR3, the DNA is TGTGCCAGCAGTGGGTATTTGCGGGGGACTAATGAAAAACTGTTTTTT.

The gene calls are TRBV5-1 and TRBJ2-7, with 7 bases identical to TRBD1. The germline V gene has CDR1 SGHRS and CDR2 YFSETQ. This CDR3 is built from 16 residues. After removal of 3 bases from V and 2 bases from J, the junction contained 11 bases not matched to a gene. The CDR3, as DNA: TGCGCCAGCAGCTCGGTCTTGGAGACAGGGACCTACGAGCAGTACTTC. Translating gives CASSSVLETGTYEQYF.

The chain recombines TRBV28 with TRBJ1-1; D remains ambiguous. The CDR3 length is 15 residues. In germline, CDR1 is MDHEN, CDR2 SYDVKM. The CDR3 nucleotides read TGTGCAACCGAAATCCCCCGAGCCAGACCTGAGGGAGCTTTCTTT. This sequence encodes CATEIPRARPEGAFF.

The gene calls are TRBV10-2 and TRBJ2-7; 7 bases match TRBD1. There are 18 residues in the CDR3. Looked up from germline, CDR1 is WSHSY and CDR2 is SAAADI. Trimming removed 3 bases from V and 4 bases from J; junction bases left unmatched: 18. The DNA of the CDR3 is TGCGCCAGCAGTGAATGGCCTTGGGACAGCAGAACCTATTACGAGCAGTACTTC. It yields the protein CASSEWPWDSRTYYEQYF.

This chain's CDR3 is CASSQGAAGNYGYTF. The CDR3 DNA sequence: TGTGCCAGCAGCCAAGGGGCGGCGGGTAACTATGGCTACACCTTC. The rearrangement uses TRBV4-2 and TRBJ1-2; D not certain. Germline loops: CDR1 LGHNA, CDR2 YNFKEQ. Trimming removed 1 base at V and 1 base at J, with 10 bases between. The CDR3 runs to 15 residues.

The chain recombines TRBV5-4 with TRBJ2-1, with 8 bases fitting TRBD2. The CDR3 sequence is 16 residues long. CDR1 and CDR2 from the germline V gene are SGHNT and YYREEE (reference sequence). J lost 4 bases, V lost 0 bases, and 6 bases had no gene match. CDR3 residues: CASSLGLKRGYNEQFF. The CDR3, as DNA: TGTGCCAGCAGCTTGGGTTTGAAGCGGGGGTACAATGAGCAGTTCTTC.

CDR3 sequence: CASRKAGDYNQPQHF. The CDR3 DNA follows: TGTGCCAGCAGGAAGGCAGGGGACTACAATCAGCCCCAGCATTTT. The chain joins TRBV2 to TRBJ1-5; the D gene is possibly TRBD1 (6 bases). Deletions cut 6 bases from V and 3 bases from J, with 15 bases between. The CDR3 has 15 amino acids. The germline gives CDR1 SNHLY, CDR2 FYNNEI.

V usage is TRBV6-5 and J usage is TRBJ2-3; maybe TRBD1 (6 bases). Germline CDR1 MNHEY, CDR2 SVGAGI. The CDR3 loop spans 13 amino acids. Deletions cut 5 bases from V and 1 base from J, with 7 bases between. CDR3 sequence: CASSRTGTDTQYF. CDR3 in DNA: TGTGCCAGCAGTCGGACAGGCACAGATACGCAGTATTTT.

The rearrangement uses TRBV27 and TRBJ2-7; 9 bases match TRBD2. The V gene end was trimmed by 3 bases and the J gene end by 3 bases; junction bases not matched to a gene: 3. Germline V CDR1 and CDR2: MNHEY, SMNVEV (reference sequence). The CDR3 covers 14 residues. The CDR3 loop is CASSLGSGSYEQYF. The DNA for the CDR3 is TGTGCCAGCAGTTTGGGTAGCGGGAGCTACGAGCAGTACTTC.

This clone was seen a handful of times. This sequence joins TRBV5-8 and TRBJ1-5; TRBD1 agrees at 9 bases. Germline V lookup: CDR1 SGHTS, CDR2 YDEGEE. Trimming cost V 3 bases and J 1 base; bases outside gene matches: 11. The CDR3 has 18 residues. CDR3 bases: TGTGCCAGCAGCTGTGGGACAGGGAGGGAGGGGAGCAATCAGCCCCAGCATTTT. Amino acids: CASSCGTGREGSNQPQHF.

V is TRBV6-1 and J is TRBJ2-1; 10 positions agree with TRBD2. CDR3 length: 15 residues. Trimming at V came to 7 bases and at J to 6 bases, leaving 9 bases not matched to a gene. The germline V gene encodes CDR1 MNHNS and CDR2 SASEGT. The CDR3: CASTAEASGGNEQFF. In DNA, the CDR3 is TGTGCCAGCACCGCGGAGGCTAGCGGGGGCAATGAGCAGTTCTTC.

This chain uses TRBV29-1 with TRBJ1-2; D remains unclear. With 6 bases removed from V and 3 bases from J, the gap between germline ends came to 11 bases. Germline V lookup: CDR1 SQVTM, CDR2 ANQGSEA. The CDR3 length is 12 residues. CDR3 DNA: TGCAGCGTGCACGGGGAGGACTATGGCTACACCTTC. Translation gives CSVHGEDYGYTF.

The V gene is TRBV28, the J gene TRBJ2-7, with D unresolved. The CDR3 has 12 residues. Germline assignment: CDR1 MDHEN and CDR2 SYDVKM. Between the trimmed V and J ends, which lost 3 bases and 6 bases, there was a span of 9 bases. CDR3 region: CASSFMSSEQYF. CDR3 in DNA: TGTGCCAGCAGTTTTATGAGTAGCGAGCAGTACTTC.

The rearrangement links TRBV2 to TRBJ2-2; tentatively, D is TRBD2 (6 bases). Germline lookup yields CDR1 SNHLY and CDR2 FYNNEI. Trimming took off 8 bases at V and 1 base at J, with 11 bases between the two ends. The CDR3 has 14 amino acids. The CDR3 nucleotides are TGTGCCAGCGGCTTAGCGGTGAACACCGGGGAGCTGTTTTTT. Its translation is CASGLAVNTGELFF.

The chain combines TRBV12-2 with TRBJ2-2; the D segment call TRBD1 is taken from the table without a DNA check. TRBV12-2 is a pseudogene. The CDR3 length is 16 residues. This CDR3 reads CASRADRGGFTGELFF. CDR3 in DNA: TGTGCAAGTCGCGCCGACAGGGGAGGCTTCACCGGGGAGCTGTTTTTT.

The J gene is TRBJ2-7, the V gene TRBV2, with TRBD1 matching over 12 bases. CDR3 length equals 15 residues. Trimming removed 6 bases from V and 5 bases from J; junction bases left unmatched: 8. Germline V gives CDR1 SNHLY, CDR2 FYNNEI. CDR3 sequence reads: CASRYTRDRGHEQYF. CDR3 bases: TGTGCCAGCAGGTATACCCGGGACAGGGGGCACGAGCAGTACTTC.

The chain links TRBV7-6 to TRBJ2-7; 7 bases line up with TRBD2. Germline V gene sequence: CDR1 SGHVS, CDR2 FNYEAQ. Trimming at V came to 5 bases and at J to 7 bases, leaving 2 bases not matched to a gene. The CDR3 length is 11 residues. The CDR3: CASSPGGEQYF. The CDR3 DNA follows: TGTGCCAGCAGCCCCGGGGGGGAGCAGTACTTC. Supplemented by reference TRBV7-6 and TRBJ2-7, the full variable domain reads GAGVSQSPRYKVTKRGQDVALRCDPISGHVSLYWYRQALGQGPEFLTYFNYEAQQDKSGLPNDRFSAERPEGSISTLTIQRTEQRDSAMYRCASSPGGEQYFGPGTRLTVT.